Below, one T cell receptor (beta chain) is given with its context. Its antigen is currently not known. Per-base qualities were not stored, and no clone one base away is much larger. The data are from a study of T cells in lung cancer brain metastases (dated by TCRdb to the late 2010s). Background for the entire study: Of the approximately 20 patients, about 16 had a history of tobacco use, with a median of roughly 41 pack-years. The average DNA integrity number was 3.8 in both primary and metastatic specimens, and the two sites did not differ significantly. Median interval between primary and brain metastasis specimen acquisition was about 350 days. The cohort comprised around 20 patients contributing around 40 specimens, one primary lung lesion and one brain metastasis each. Most of the roughly 20 patients received no interval therapy between primary and metastasis resection. TCR beta CDR3 repertoires were compared between fully resected primary non-small cell lung cancers and paired brain metastases. A median age at first diagnosis of about 60 years was recorded for the patients, of whom roughly 9 were male and some 12 were female.

Each sample received between roughly 2 and 5 ug of genomic DNA as input, and paired samples received equal DNA input. TCR beta libraries were constructed with the immunoSEQ hsTCRbeta Kit, which uses multiplexed V and J gene primers in two PCR steps. The pooled libraries, together with positive and negative controls, were sequenced on an Illumina MiSeq running a 100-cycle paired-end protocol. Per the original workflow: The immunoSEQ vendor processed the raw data into normalized, annotated TCR beta repertoire reports. Richness was counted as unique clones by nucleotide sequence, and total richness was extrapolated with the iChao1 and Efron-Thisted estimators. Pielou's evenness, Simpson's index, top-ten clone proportional abundance, and Morisita overlap index were used to characterize and compare paired lesions. The immuneACCESS repertoire file appears here via TCRdb, limited to in-frame rearrangements. These files lack a portion of the clones; in checked studies, under half of the deficit traces to unresolved V genes, and the cause of the others is not known. V, J and clone size derive from that table, while D and trimming were established from the DNA sequence. The table for this sample lists 2,500 to 3,000 clones; roughly 87% of them were counted only once. 6% to 8.5% of the sample lies in the top ten.

Patients had resection for either synchronous oligometastatic disease or delayed recurrence of a solitary brain metastasis. To avoid including cancers other than NSCLC, any patient with a history of multiple malignancies was excluded. Tumor areas were macrodissected from several deparaffinized around 9.9 um unstained sections guided by marked H&E slides. All specimens were formalin-fixed and paraffin-embedded (FFPE). Genomic DNA was extracted using the AllPrep DNA/RNA FFPE Kit. Trimming takes 1 base from V and 2 bases from J, and the germline ends sit 13 bases apart. The germline V gene sets CDR1 to SGHRS and CDR2 to YFSETQ. The CDR3 measures 15 amino acids from cysteine to phenylalanine. Kept here is only the CDR3 DNA, which spans 45 bases and is read in frame from base 1. Findings and caveats that apply to the study as a whole: A significantly larger repertoire fraction was made up by the ten most abundant clones in brain metastases than in primaries, which was suggestive of clonal expansion. DNA fragmentation in the FFPE samples may have kept the complete infiltrating T cell repertoire from being retrieved. Most clones were found to be lesion-specific, and limited overlap was observed between paired lesions (mean Morisita index about 0.21). It was not possible to control for the effects of preoperative corticosteroids on T cell infiltration in brain metastases. Brain metastases had significantly fewer unique productive clones than paired primaries (median approximately 1,500 versus 4,300).

This receptor was obtained from a woman aged 55-69 years with non-small cell lung cancer. The sample was tumor tissue from the primary lung tumor. The cell subset or site tag for this specimen amounts to: primary lung cancer lesion. The rearrangement combines TRBV5-1 with TRBJ2-7; the D gene identity is not certain. CDR3 region: CASSLLTDPTYEQYF. The nucleotides read TGCGCCAGCAGCTTGTTGACTGACCCCACCTACGAGCAGTACTTC.